The TCR beta chain described here comes from a study of identical twins. Study observations and caveats: Researchers reported excess low generation probability among twin-shared out-of-frame alpha sequences.

The CDR3 loop spans 14 amino acids. Germline loops: CDR1 SGHTA, CDR2 FQGNSA. Trimming left V 6 bases short and J 1 base short, with 12 bases between. On this clonotype: No antigen is known for it.

Addition of a universal primer site occurred through template switching, and cDNA carried unique molecular identifiers. TCRdb redid the calling of the 5' RACE reads with MiXCR, one entry per CDR3 protein. The table lists more than 400,000 distinct CDR3 sequences, approximately 16% of them singletons. This sample was shared with a second study, whose subject was yellow fever vaccine responses in identical twins.

The sequencing input was CD4+ T cells sorted from blood. The TCR was taken from a woman aged 18-30 years in good health. This rearrangement joins TRBV7-2 to TRBJ1-1, with D tentatively TRBD1 (6 bases). The CDR3 region is CASSKGGKNTEAFF. CDR3 coding DNA: TGTGCCAGCAGTAAGGGGGGCAAGAACACTGAAGCTTTCTTT.